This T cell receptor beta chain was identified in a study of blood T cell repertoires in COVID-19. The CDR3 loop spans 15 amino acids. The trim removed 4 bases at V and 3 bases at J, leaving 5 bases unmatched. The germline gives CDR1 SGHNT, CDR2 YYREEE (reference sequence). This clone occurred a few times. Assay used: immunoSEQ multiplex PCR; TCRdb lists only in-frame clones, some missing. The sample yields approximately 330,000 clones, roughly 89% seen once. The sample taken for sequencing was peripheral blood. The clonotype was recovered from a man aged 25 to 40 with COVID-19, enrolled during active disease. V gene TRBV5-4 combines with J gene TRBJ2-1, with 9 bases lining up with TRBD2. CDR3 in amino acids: CASSPLTSGYNEQFF. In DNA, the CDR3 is TGTGCCAGCAGCCCACTGACTAGCGGCTACAATGAGCAGTTCTTC.